The text below deals with one T cell receptor (beta chain). This entry comes from a study of blood T cell repertoires in COVID-19. Study information: PBMCs, B-cell-depleted T cells, or T cells provided the cDNA or gDNA that made up the material.

TCRdb keeps only in-frame clones here, not all; method: immunoSEQ multiplex PCR. The data hold about 190,000 clones, with around 90% observed a single time. The CDR3 totals 13 residues. Trimming cost V 1 base and J 8 bases, with 9 bases left between them. Germline V gene sequence: CDR1 KGHDR, CDR2 SFDVKD. V is TRBV24-1 and J is TRBJ2-3; D is perhaps TRBD2 (5 bases). The sequence was obtained from a man aged 50-59 years with acute or convalescent COVID-19. The sequencing input was peripheral blood. The CDR3 DNA reads as TGTGCCACCAGTGATTTTCGACGGGGTACGCAGTATTTT. Its protein is CATSDFRRGTQYF.